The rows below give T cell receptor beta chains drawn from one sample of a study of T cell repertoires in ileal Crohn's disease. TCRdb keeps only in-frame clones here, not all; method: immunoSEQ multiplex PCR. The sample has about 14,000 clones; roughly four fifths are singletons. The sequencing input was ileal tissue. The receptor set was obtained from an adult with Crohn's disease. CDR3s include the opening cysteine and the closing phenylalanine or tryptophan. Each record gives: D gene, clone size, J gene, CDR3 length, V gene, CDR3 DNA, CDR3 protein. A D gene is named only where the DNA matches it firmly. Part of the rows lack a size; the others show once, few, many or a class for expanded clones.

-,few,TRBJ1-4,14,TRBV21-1,TGTGCCAGCAGCCGTGGGACACATAATGAAAAACTGTTTTTT,CASSRGTHNEKLFF
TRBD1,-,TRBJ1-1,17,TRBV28,TGTGCCAGCAGTTTATACCCCGACAGGGCGAGTGGAACTGAAGCTTTCTTT,CASSLYPDRASGTEAFF
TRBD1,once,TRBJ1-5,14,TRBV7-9,TGTGCCAGCAGCTCGACAGGGAGCAATCAGCCCCAGCATTTT,CASSSTGSNQPQHF
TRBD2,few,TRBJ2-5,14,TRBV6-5,TGTGCCAGCAGTTACTCGGGGAGGGTAGAGACCCAGTACTTC,CASSYSGRVETQYF
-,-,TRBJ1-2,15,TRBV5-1,TGCGCCAGCAGCTTTGGACAGCCCGGGAACTATGGCTACACCTTC,CASSFGQPGNYGYTF
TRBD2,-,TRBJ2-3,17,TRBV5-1,TGCGCCAGCCGGAGTGGGACTAGCGGGGGGAACACAGATACGCAGTATTTT,CASRSGTSGGNTDTQYF
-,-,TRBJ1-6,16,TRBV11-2,TGTGCCAGCAGCTCCAATGCGGGGGGGGATCATTCACCCCTCCACTTT,CASSSNAGGDHSPLHF
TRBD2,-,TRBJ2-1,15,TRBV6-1,TGTGCCAGCATTAGAACTAGCGGGGGGCGCAATGAGCAGTTCTTC,CASIRTSGGRNEQFF
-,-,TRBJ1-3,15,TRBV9,TGTGCCAGCAGCGTAGGAGTTTACTCTGGAAACACCATATATTTT,CASSVGVYSGNTIYF
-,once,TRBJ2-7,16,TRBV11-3,TGTGCCAGCAGCTTAGAAGGGGGGGAGACGGGTCACGAGCAGTACTTC,CASSLEGGETGHEQYF
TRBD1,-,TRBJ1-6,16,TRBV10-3,TGTGCCATCAGCGGACAGGGGCCCTCCTATAATTCACCCCTCCACTTT,CAISGQGPSYNSPLHF
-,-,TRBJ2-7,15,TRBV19,TGTGCCAGTTCCTCCGGGGGACAGCGAAGTTACGAGCAGTACTTC,CASSSGGQRSYEQYF
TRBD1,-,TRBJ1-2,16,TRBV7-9,TGTGCCAGCAGCCCGGACAGGACCAAAGTGATATATGGCTACACCTTC,CASSPDRTKVIYGYTF
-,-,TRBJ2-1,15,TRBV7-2,TGTGCCAGCAGCTTAGCTAGCCCCTCCTACAATGAGCAGTTCTTC,CASSLASPSYNEQFF
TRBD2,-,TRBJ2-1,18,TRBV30,TGTGCCTGGAGTGTAAAGGTGTTCAGCGGGGGGGCTCGCAATGAGCAGTTCTTC,CAWSVKVFSGGARNEQFF
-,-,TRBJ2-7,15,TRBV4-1,TGCGCCAGCAGCATGGGACTTCCCAGCTCCTACGAGCAGTACTTC,CASSMGLPSSYEQYF
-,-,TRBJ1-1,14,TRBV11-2,TGTGCCAGCAGCTTAGGGAGGACGAACACTGAAGCTTTCTTT,CASSLGRTNTEAFF
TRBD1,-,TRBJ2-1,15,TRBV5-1,TGCGCCAGCAGCTTGGGGGACAGAGATGACAATGAGCAGTTCTTC,CASSLGDRDDNEQFF
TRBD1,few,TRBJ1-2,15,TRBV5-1,TGCGCCAGCAGCTTGGTGACAGGGGGTAACTATGGCTACACCTTC,CASSLVTGGNYGYTF
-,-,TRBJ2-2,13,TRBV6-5,TGTGCCAGCAGGGGAGGAGATACCGGGGAGCTGTTTTTT,CASRGGDTGELFF
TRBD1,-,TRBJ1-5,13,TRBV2,TGTGCCAGCATGACAGGGGAGAATCAGCCCCAGCATTTT,CASMTGENQPQHF
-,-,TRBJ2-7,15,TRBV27,TGTGCCAGCAGCGCTAAAACCCACTACTCCTACGAGCAGTACTTC,CASSAKTHYSYEQYF
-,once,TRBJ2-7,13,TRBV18,TGTGCCAGCTCACCTAGGACAGCCTACGAGCAGTACTTC,CASSPRTAYEQYF
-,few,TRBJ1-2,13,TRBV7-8,TGTGCCAGCAGCTTAAACAGGGACTATGGCTACACCTTC,CASSLNRDYGYTF
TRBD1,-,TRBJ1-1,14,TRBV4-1,TGCGCCAGCAGCATGGGACAGGGGACGACTGAAGCTTTCTTT,CASSMGQGTTEAFF
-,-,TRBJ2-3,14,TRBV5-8,TGTGCCAGCAGCCCGTCCGGGTACCTAGTTCCGGGGTATTTT,CASSPSGYLVPGYF
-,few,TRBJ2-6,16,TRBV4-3,TGCGCCAGCAGCCAAAATTCGGGCTCTGGGGCCAACGTCCTGACTTTC,CASSQNSGSGANVLTF
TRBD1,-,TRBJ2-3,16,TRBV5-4,TGTGCCAGCAGCGGTTACAGGGGCCTTAGCACAGATACGCAGTATTTT,CASSGYRGLSTDTQYF
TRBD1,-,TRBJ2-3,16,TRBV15,TGTGCCACCAGCAGACCTAGGACAGGGGTTGGAGATACGCAGTATTTT,CATSRPRTGVGDTQYF
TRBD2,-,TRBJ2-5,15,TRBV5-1,TGCGCCAGCAGCTCGGGACTAGCTGCCTCAGAGACCCAGTACTTC,CASSSGLAASETQYF
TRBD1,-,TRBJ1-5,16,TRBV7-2,TGTGCCAGCAGCTCGCCCGACAGGGGACAAAATCAGCCCCAGCATTTT,CASSSPDRGQNQPQHF
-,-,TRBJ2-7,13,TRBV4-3,TGCGCCAGCAGCCAAAACAGGGCCTACGAGCAGTACTTC,CASSQNRAYEQYF
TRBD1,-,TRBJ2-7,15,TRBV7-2,TGTGCCAGCAGCTTAGCGACAGGGAGCCGTTACGAGCAGTACTTC,CASSLATGSRYEQYF
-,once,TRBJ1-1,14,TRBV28,TGTGCCAGCAGCCAGGTTTCGATGAACACTGAAGCTTTCTTT,CASSQVSMNTEAFF
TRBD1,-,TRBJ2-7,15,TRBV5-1,TGCGCCAGCAGCTTGATGGGGCAGGGGGCGGGTGAGCAGTACTTC,CASSLMGQGAGEQYF
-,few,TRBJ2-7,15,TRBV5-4,TGTGCCAGCAACAAGATGGGGGCTTCTGCCTACGAGCAGTACTTC,CASNKMGASAYEQYF
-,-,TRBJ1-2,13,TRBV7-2,TGTGCCAGCAGCTTAACCCCAGAGGGTGGCTACACCTTC,CASSLTPEGGYTF
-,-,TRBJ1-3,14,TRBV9,TGTGCCAGCAGCTCTACAGGGATAGGAAACACCATATATTTT,CASSSTGIGNTIYF
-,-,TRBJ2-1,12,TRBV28,TGTGCCAGCAACTCCCCGGCCCTCAATCGGGTCTTC,CASNSPALNRVF
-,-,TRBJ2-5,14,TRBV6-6,TGTGCCAGCAGTTACTTCGGAGGGCAAGAGACCCAGTACTTC,CASSYFGGQETQYF
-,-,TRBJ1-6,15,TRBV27,TGTGCCAGCAGTACCAGGGGCCACTATAATTCACCCCTCCACTTT,CASSTRGHYNSPLHF
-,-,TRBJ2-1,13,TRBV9,TGTGCCAGCAGCCCGAGGGACTACAATGAGCAGTTCTTC,CASSPRDYNEQFF
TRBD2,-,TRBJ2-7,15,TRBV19,TGTGCCAGTAGTGACTATAGCGGGGCGTTCTACGAGCAGTACTTC,CASSDYSGAFYEQYF
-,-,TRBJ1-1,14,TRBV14,TGTGCCAGCAGCCAACCAGGGCTTAACACTGAAGCTTTCTTT,CASSQPGLNTEAFF
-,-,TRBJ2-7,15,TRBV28,TGTGCCAGCAGTCTAGCCCGTCTGTGGCTGGACGAGCAGTACTTC,CASSLARLWLDEQYF
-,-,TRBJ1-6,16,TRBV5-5,TGTGCCAGCAGCTTGGCAGGCTCGTCCTATAATTCACCCCTCCACTTT,CASSLAGSSYNSPLHF
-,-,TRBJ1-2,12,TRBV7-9,TGTGCCTTAAATTCAGGTGCCTATGGCTACACCTTC,CALNSGAYGYTF
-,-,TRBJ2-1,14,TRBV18,TGTGCCAGCTCACCAGTCAGGGGGGAGAATGAGCAGTTCTTC,CASSPVRGENEQFF
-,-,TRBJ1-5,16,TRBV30,TGTGCCTGGAGTAGACAACAGGGTGCGGGCAATCAGCCCCAGCATTTT,CAWSRQQGAGNQPQHF
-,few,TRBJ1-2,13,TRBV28,TGTGCCAGCAGTTTTGGGGGCAACTATGGCTACACCTTC,CASSFGGNYGYTF
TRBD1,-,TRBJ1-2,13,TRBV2,TGTGCCAGCAGGGGGCAGGGGGGAGAAGGCTACACCTTC,CASRGQGGEGYTF
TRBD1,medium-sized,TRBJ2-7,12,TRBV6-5,TGTGCCAGCAGAAGAGGGACAGGCAAGCAGTACTTC,CASRRGTGKQYF
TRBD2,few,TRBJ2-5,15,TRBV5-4,TGTGCCAGCAGCAGGACTAGCGGGATACAAGAGACCCAGTACTTC,CASSRTSGIQETQYF